This T cell receptor beta chain was sequenced in a study of Ad26.COV2.S vaccination and SARS-CoV-2 variants. The wider study: By the intramuscular route, Ad26.COV2.S was given once, or twice 56 days apart.

The sample's treatment: some 20 received Ad26.COV2.S at low or high dose, single or two shots; about 5 received placebo; per-sample allocation not given. Specimen acquisition occurred on day 63 following the initial vaccine or placebo injection. Adults aged 18-55 years in Boston included the donor. As concerns this clone: Its specificity is not known.

Findings of the study overall: Non-spike TCR breadth was similar in vaccine and placebo recipients. A substantial breadth of spike-specific CD8+ and CD4+ T cell responses after vaccination has been reported.

Libraries were prepared by immunoSEQ multiplex PCR; TCRdb keeps only in-frame clonotypes and omits some of them. The sample has 250,000 or so clones, around 90% seen once; the top ten hold 2.5% to 3.5%. This specimen was peripheral blood, taken in a trial of Ad26.COV2.S vaccine versus placebo. The source is a person aged 18-60 years who received the Ad26.COV2.S COVID-19 vaccine or a placebo.

CDR3 coding DNA: TGTGCCAGCTCACCACCCGCGGGGCGCGGGGCCAACGTCCTGACTTTC. It translates to CASSPPAGRGANVLTF. The J gene is TRBJ2-6, the V gene TRBV18; tentative D call: TRBD2 (6 bases). CDR1 is KGHSH and CDR2 is LQKENI in the germline V gene. The CDR3 totals 16 residues. With 0 bases removed from V and 4 bases from J, the gap between germline ends came to 10 bases.